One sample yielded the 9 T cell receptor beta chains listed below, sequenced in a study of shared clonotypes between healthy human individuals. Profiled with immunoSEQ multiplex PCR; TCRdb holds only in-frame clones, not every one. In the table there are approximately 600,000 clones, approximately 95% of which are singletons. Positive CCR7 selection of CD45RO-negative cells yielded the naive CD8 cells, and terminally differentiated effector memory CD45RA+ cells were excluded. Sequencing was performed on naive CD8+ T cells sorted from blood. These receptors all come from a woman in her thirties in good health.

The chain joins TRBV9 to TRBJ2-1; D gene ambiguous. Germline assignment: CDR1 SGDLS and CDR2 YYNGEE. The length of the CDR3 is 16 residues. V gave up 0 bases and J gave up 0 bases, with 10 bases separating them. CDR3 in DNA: TGTGCCAGCAGCGTAGCTTCGGATAGCTCCTACAATGAGCAGTTCTTC. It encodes CASSVASDSSYNEQFF. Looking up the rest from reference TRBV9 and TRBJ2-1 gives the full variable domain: DSGVTQTPKHLITATGQRVTLRCSPRSGDLSVYWYQQSLDQGLQFLIQYYNGEERAKGNILERFSAQQFPDLHSELNLSSLELGDSALYFCASSVASDSSYNEQFFGPGTRLTVL.

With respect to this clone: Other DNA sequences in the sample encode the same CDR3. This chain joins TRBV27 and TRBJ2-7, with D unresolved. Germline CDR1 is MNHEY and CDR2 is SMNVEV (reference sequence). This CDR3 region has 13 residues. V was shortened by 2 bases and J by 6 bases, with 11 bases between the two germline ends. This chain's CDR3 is CASSLSPNGEQYF. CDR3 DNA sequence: TGTGCCAGCAGTTTAAGCCCGAATGGCGAGCAGTACTTC.

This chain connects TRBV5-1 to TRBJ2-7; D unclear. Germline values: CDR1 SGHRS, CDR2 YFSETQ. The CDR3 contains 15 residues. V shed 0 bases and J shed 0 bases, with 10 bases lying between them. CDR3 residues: CASSLEGQSSYEQYF. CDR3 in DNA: TGCGCCAGCAGCTTGGAAGGGCAGAGCTCCTACGAGCAGTACTTC.

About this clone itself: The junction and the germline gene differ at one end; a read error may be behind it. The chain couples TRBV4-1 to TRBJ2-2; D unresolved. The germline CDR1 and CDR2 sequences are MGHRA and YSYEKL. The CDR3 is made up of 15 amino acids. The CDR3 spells CAGSQDGKNTGELFF. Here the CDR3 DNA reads TGCGCCGGCAGCCAAGATGGCAAAAACACCGGGGAGCTGTTTTTT.

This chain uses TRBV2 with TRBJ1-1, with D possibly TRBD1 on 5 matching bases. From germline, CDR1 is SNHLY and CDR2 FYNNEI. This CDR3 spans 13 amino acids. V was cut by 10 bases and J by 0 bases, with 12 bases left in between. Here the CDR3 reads CATKWGMNTEAFF. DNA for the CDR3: TGTGCCACCAAGTGGGGGATGAACACTGAAGCTTTCTTT.

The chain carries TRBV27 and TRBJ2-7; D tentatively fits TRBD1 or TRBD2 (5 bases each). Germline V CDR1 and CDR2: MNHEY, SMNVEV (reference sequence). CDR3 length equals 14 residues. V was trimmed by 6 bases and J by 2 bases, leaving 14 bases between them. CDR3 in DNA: TGTGCCAGCAGCCCGGGACGTTCGACCTACGAGCAGTACTTC. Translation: CASSPGRSTYEQYF.

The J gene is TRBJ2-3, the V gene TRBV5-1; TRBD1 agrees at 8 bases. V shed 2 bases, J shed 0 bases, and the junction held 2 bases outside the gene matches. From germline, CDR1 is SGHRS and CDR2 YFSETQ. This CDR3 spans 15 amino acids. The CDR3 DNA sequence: TGCGCCAGCAGCTTCTGGACAGGGAGCACAGATACGCAGTATTTT. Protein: CASSFWTGSTDTQYF.

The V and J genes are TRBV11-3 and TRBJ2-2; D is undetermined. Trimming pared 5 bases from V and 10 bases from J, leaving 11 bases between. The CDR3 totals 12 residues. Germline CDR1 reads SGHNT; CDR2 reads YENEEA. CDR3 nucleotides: TGTGCCAGCAGCCAAGGGTGGGAGGAGCTGTTTTTT. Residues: CASSQGWEELFF.

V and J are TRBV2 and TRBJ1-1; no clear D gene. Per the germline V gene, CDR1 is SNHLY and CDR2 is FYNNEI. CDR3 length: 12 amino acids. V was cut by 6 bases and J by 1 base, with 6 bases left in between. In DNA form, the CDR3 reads TGTGCCAGCAGGGAGTGGAACACTGAAGCTTTCTTT. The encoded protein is CASREWNTEAFF.